This T cell receptor (beta chain) was captured in a study of blood T cell repertoires in COVID-19. Study at large: PBMCs, B-cell-depleted T cells, or T cells provided the cDNA or gDNA that made up the material.

The protocol was immunoSEQ multiplex PCR, while the TCRdb copy is restricted to in-frame clones and leaves out a portion. The sample lists around 240,000 clones, about 84% occurring once. V was trimmed by 5 bases and J by 0 bases, leaving 17 bases between them. Germline V gene data show CDR1 as SGHAT and CDR2 as FQDESV (reference sequence). The CDR3 has 16 residues. The chain combines TRBV11-1 with TRBJ2-7; D might be TRBD2 (6 bases). The TCR sequence derives from a woman aged 45-65 years who had recovered from COVID-19. The source material was PBMCs or T cells enriched from blood (not recorded which). This CDR3 reads CASSLRRGGTSYEQYF. DNA of the CDR3: TGTGCCAGCAGCCTCCGGAGAGGCGGGACCTCCTACGAGCAGTACTTC. The variable domain in full, completed from reference TRBV11-1 and TRBJ2-7, reads EAEVAQSPRYKITEKSQAVAFWCDPISGHATLYWYRQILGQGPELLVQFQDESVVDDSQLPKDRFSAERLKGVDSTLKIQPAELGDSAMYLCASSLRRGGTSYEQYFGPGTRLTVT.